This TCR beta chain was captured by sequencing in a study of T cells in Graves' hyperthyroidism and ophthalmopathy. V lost 5 bases to trimming and J lost 3 bases, with 13 bases between them. The CDR3 sequence is 14 residues long. Findings and limits, study-wide: Ophthalmopathy could be told apart from stable hyperthyroidism with a 13 V-J model. Ophthalmopathy was predicted by the model a median of roughly 6.6 months ahead of onset. Blood held most thyroid clonotypes expanded above 0.001 frequency.

The diagnoses drew upon clinical symptoms, serum thyroxine and TRAb, thyroid ultrasound and orbital computed tomography. The source material, RNA transcripts, was used to amplify TCR beta CDR3 regions. Initially, a first-round RT-PCR of the TCR CDR3 employed the HTBI primer set. TCRdb used MiXCR to reprocess the multiplex PCR reads, holding one entry per CDR3 protein. The top ten clones hold 8.2% of a sample with hundreds of thousands of distinct CDR3 sequences, about 43% of them seen once. This clonotype was counted only a few times. The antigen is unknown. Sequenced input: peripheral blood or thyroid tissue (not recorded which). This sequence joins TRBV12-3 or TRBV12-4 and TRBJ2-5; D is possibly TRBD1 (6 bases). This TCR was recovered from a woman in her late teens or twenties with Graves' hyperthyroidism. This chain's CDR3 is CASSRRTEEETQYF. CDR3 DNA: TGTGCCAGCAGTAGAAGGACAGAGGAAGAGACCCAGTACTTC.